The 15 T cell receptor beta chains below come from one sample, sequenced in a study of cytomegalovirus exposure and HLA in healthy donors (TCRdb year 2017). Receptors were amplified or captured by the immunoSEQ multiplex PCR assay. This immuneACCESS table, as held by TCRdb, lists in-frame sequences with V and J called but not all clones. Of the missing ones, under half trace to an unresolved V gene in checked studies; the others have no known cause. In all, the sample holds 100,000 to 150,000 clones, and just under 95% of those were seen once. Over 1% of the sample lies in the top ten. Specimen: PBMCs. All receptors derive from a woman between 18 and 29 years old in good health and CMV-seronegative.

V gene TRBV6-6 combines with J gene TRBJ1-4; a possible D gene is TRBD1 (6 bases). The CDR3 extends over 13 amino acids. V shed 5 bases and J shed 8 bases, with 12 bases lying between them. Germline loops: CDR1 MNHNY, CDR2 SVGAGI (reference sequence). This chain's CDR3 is CASSPQGWEKLFF. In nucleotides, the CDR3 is TGTGCCAGCAGTCCACAGGGTTGGGAAAAACTGTTTTTT.

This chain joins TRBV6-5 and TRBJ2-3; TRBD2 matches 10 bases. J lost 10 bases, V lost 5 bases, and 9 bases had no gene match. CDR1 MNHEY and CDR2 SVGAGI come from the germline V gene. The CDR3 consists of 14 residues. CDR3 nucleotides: TGTGCCAGCAGTCCAACCGGGACTAGCGAGGCGCAGTATTTT. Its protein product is CASSPTGTSEAQYF.

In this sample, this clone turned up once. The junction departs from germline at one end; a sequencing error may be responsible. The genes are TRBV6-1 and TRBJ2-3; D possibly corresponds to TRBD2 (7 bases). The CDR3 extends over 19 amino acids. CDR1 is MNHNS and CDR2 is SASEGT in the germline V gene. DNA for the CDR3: TGTGCCAGCTGTGATCGGGGGGCGGCAGGGGTGGTTTTCACAGATACGCAGTATTTT. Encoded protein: CASCDRGAAGVVFTDTQYF.

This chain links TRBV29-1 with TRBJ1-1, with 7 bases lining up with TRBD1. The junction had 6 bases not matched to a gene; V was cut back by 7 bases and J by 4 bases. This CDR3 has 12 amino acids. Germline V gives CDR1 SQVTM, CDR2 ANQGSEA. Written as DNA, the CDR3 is TGCAGCGGGGTGACAGGGAGCACTGAAGCTTTCTTT. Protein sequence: CSGVTGSTEAFF. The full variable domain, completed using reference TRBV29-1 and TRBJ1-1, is SAVISQKPSRDICQRGTSLTIQCQVDSQVTMMFWYRQQPGQSLTLIATANQGSEATYESGFVIDKFPISRPNLTFSTLTVSNMSPEDSSIYLCSGVTGSTEAFFGQGTRLTVV.

CDR3 nucleotide sequence: TGCGCCAGCAGCCCCGGGACAGGGAACTACGAGCAGTACTTC. It codes for CASSPGTGNYEQYF. The gene calls are TRBV5-1 and TRBJ2-7; TRBD1 matches at 9 bases. The CDR3 runs 14 residues. Looked up from germline, CDR1 is SGHRS and CDR2 is YFSETQ. The J segment lost 3 bases and the V segment lost 4 bases, leaving 5 bases of the junction unmatched.

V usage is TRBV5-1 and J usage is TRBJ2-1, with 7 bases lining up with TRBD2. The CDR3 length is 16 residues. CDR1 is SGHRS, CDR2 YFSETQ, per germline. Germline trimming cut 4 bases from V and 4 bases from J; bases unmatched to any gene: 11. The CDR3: CASSIVAGVAYNEQFF. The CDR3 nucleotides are TGCGCCAGCAGCATCGTCGCGGGGGTCGCTTACAATGAGCAGTTCTTC. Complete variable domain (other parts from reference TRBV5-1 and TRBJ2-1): KAGVTQTPRYLIKTRGQQVTLSCSPISGHRSVSWYQQTPGQGLQFLFEYFSETQRNKGNFPGRFSGRQFSNSRSEMNVSTLELGDSALYLCASSIVAGVAYNEQFFGPGTRLTVL.

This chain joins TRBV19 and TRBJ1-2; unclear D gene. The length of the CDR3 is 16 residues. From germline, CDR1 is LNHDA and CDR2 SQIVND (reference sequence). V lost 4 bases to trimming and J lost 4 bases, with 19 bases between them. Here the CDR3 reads CASSTRNTLAGYGYTF. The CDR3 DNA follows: TGTGCCAGTAGTACCCGTAACACATTAGCGGGCTATGGCTACACCTTC. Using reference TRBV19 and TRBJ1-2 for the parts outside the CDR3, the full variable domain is DGGITQSPKYLFRKEGQNVTLSCEQNLNHDAMYWYRQDPGQGLRLIYYSQIVNDFQKGDIAEGYSVSREKKESFPLTVTSAQKNPTAFYLCASSTRNTLAGYGYTFGSGTRLTVV.

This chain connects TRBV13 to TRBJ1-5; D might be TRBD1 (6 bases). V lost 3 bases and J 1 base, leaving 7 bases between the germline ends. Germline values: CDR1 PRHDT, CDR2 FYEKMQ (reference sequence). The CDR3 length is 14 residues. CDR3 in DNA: TGTGCCAGCAGCTTTGGACAGAGCAATCAGCCCCAGCATTTT. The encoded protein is CASSFGQSNQPQHF.

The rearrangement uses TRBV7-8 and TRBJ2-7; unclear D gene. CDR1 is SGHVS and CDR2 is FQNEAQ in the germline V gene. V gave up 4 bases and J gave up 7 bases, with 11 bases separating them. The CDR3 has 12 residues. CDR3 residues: CASSYYESEQYF. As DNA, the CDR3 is TGTGCCAGCAGCTACTATGAGTCTGAGCAGTACTTC.

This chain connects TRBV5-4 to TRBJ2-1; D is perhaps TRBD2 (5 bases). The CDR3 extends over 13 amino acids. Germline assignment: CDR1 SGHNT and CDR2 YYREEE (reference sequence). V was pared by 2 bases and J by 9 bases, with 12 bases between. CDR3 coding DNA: TGTGCCAGCAGCTTTTGGGTACGGGGTGAGCAGTTCTTC. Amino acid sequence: CASSFWVRGEQFF.

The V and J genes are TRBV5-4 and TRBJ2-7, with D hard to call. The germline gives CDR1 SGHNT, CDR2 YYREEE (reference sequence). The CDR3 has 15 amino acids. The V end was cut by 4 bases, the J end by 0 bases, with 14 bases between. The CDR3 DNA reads TGTGCCAGCAGCCCCGGTGAATTAAGCTCCTACGAGCAGTACTTC. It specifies CASSPGELSSYEQYF.

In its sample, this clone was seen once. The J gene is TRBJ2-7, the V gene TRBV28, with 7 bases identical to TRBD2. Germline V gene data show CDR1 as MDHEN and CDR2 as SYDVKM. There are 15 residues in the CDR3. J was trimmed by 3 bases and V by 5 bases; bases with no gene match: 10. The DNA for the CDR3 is TGTGCCAGCAGTCCCTGGGGGGGAAGAGGCTACGAGCAGTACTTC. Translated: CASSPWGGRGYEQYF.

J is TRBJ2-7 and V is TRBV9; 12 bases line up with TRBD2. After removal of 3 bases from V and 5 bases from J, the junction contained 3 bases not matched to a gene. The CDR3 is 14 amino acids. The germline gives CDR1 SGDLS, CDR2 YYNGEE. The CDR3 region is CASSAGLAGHEQYF. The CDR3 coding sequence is TGTGCCAGCAGCGCGGGACTAGCGGGTCACGAGCAGTACTTC.

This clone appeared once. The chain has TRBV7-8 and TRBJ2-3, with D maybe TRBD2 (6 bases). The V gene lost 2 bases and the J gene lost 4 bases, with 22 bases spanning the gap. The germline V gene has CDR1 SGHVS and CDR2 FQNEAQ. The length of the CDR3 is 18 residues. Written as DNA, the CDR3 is TGTGCCAGCAGCTTACTCCGATTCAGGACTAATGAGGCAGATACGCAGTATTTT. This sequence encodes CASSLLRFRTNEADTQYF.

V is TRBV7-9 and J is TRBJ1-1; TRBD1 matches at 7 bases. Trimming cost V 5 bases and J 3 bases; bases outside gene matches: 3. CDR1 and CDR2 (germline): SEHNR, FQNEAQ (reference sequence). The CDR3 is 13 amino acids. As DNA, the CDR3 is TGTGCCAGCAGCCGGGGACAGTACACTGAAGCTTTCTTT. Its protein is CASSRGQYTEAFF. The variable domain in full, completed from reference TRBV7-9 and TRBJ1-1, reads DTGVSQNPRHKITKRGQNVTFRCDPISEHNRLYWYRQTLGQGPEFLTYFQNEAQLEKSRLLSDRFSAERPKGSFSTLEIQRTEQGDSAMYLCASSRGQYTEAFFGQGTRLTVV.